The sequence of this T cell receptor beta chain was determined in a study of Graves' ophthalmopathy and Graves' hyperthyroidism. This clonotype was detected many times. RNA transcripts served as template for amplifying TCR beta CDR3 sequences. Second-round multiplex PCR came after first-round RT-PCR with HTBI primers. MiXCR was run by TCRdb on the multiplex PCR reads, yielding one entry per CDR3 protein. Of just over 600,000 distinct CDR3 sequences in the sample, 22% were seen once. Trimming removed 7 bases at V and 6 bases at J, with 12 bases between. The CDR3 spans 12 residues. The chain joins TRBV12-3 or TRBV12-4 to TRBJ1-1, with a weak D call TRBD1 (5 bases). Specimen: peripheral blood. The sequence was collected from a woman aged 18 to 35 with stable Graves' hyperthyroidism. Some clones in this sample may be carry-over from other donors' samples. CDR3 in amino acids: CASNGAESEAFF. CDR3 bases: TGTGCCAGCAATGGGGCAGAATCTGAAGCTTTCTTT.